The next 8 T cell receptor beta chains were all read from a single sample in a study of cytomegalovirus exposure and HLA in healthy donors. The PCR ran on 60 Vbeta and 13 Jbeta primers. Assay: immunoSEQ multiplex PCR; the TCRdb copy retains only in-frame clones and omits some. The sample holds 100,000 to 150,000 clones. Sequencing was carried out using PBMCs. The receptor set was obtained from a woman between 35 and 50 years old in good health and CMV-seropositive.

V is TRBV19 and J is TRBJ1-1; 8 bases agree with TRBD1. Germline assignment: CDR1 LNHDA and CDR2 SQIVND (reference sequence). There are 15 residues in the CDR3. After removal of 0 bases from V and 1 base from J, the junction contained 1 base not matched to a gene. The chain's CDR3 is CASSIEGQGNTEAFF. The CDR3 region has the DNA TGTGCCAGTAGTATAGAAGGACAGGGGAACACTGAAGCTTTCTTT.

The chain joins TRBV7-2 to TRBJ1-3; a weak D match, TRBD1 (6 bases). CDR1 and CDR2 from the germline V gene are SGHTA and FQGNSA. The CDR3 contains 15 residues. The V gene lost 2 bases and the J gene lost 0 bases, with 8 bases spanning the gap. The CDR3 nucleotides read TGTGCCAGCAGCTTAACAGGGAACTCTGGAAACACCATATATTTT. Encoded protein: CASSLTGNSGNTIYF.

This chain connects TRBV19 to TRBJ2-3; 10 bases line up with TRBD2. This CDR3 contains 15 residues. Trimming cost V 7 bases and J 0 bases; bases outside gene matches: 4. Germline CDR1 LNHDA, CDR2 SQIVND (reference sequence). CDR3 in DNA: TGTGCCAGTACCTCACTAGCGGGAAGCACAGATACGCAGTATTTT. Protein: CASTSLAGSTDTQYF. Drawing the rest from reference TRBV19 and TRBJ2-3, the complete variable domain is DGGITQSPKYLFRKEGQNVTLSCEQNLNHDAMYWYRQDPGQGLRLIYYSQIVNDFQKGDIAEGYSVSREKKESFPLTVTSAQKNPTAFYLCASTSLAGSTDTQYFGPGTRLTVL.

The chain joins TRBV11-2 to TRBJ2-1; 9 bases line up with TRBD1. CDR1 SGHAT and CDR2 FQNNGV come from the germline V gene. The CDR3 has 15 residues. The V and J ends lost 1 base and 5 bases, in that order; junction bases with no gene match: 3. CDR3 loop: CASSLGGTGNNEQFF. As DNA, the CDR3 is TGTGCCAGCAGCTTAGGGGGGACAGGGAACAATGAGCAGTTCTTC. Combining the CDR3 with reference TRBV11-2 and TRBJ2-1 gives the whole variable domain EAGVAQSPRYKIIEKRQSVAFWCNPISGHATLYWYQQILGQGPKLLIQFQNNGVVDDSQLPKDRFSAERLKGVDSTLKIQPAKLEDSAVYLCASSLGGTGNNEQFFGPGTRLTVL.

The chain couples TRBV30 to TRBJ1-1; D is unresolved. Trimming stripped 0 bases from V and 9 bases from J, with 8 bases between. Looked up from germline, CDR1 is GTSNPN and CDR2 is SVGIG (reference sequence). CDR3 length equals 11 residues. The CDR3 loop reads CAWSVLKQAFF. CDR3 nucleotides: TGTGCCTGGAGTGTACTTAAACAAGCTTTCTTT.

The chain combines TRBV28 with TRBJ2-1; 12 nucleotides align to TRBD2. Unmatched junction bases numbered 5, after V lost 6 bases and J lost 2 bases. Germline V gene data show CDR1 as MDHEN and CDR2 as SYDVKM. The CDR3 covers 16 residues. The DNA for the CDR3 is TGTGCCAGCAGCAGGCGGACTAGCGGGACCTACAATGAGCAGTTCTTC. Amino acids: CASSRRTSGTYNEQFF.

The chain links TRBV7-3 to TRBJ2-1; 10 bases line up with TRBD2. The CDR3 sequence is 15 residues long. Germline trimming cut 4 bases from V and 4 bases from J; bases unmatched to any gene: 4. The germline CDR1 and CDR2 sequences are SGHTA and FQGTGA. DNA for the CDR3: TGTGCCAGCAGCTACACTAGCGGGACGTACAATGAGCAGTTCTTC. It specifies CASSYTSGTYNEQFF. Full variable domain (outside the CDR3, taken from reference TRBV7-3 and TRBJ2-1): GAGVSQTPSNKVTEKGKYVELRCDPISGHTALYWYRQSLGQGPEFLIYFQGTGAADDSGLPNDRFFAVRPEGSVSTLKIQRTERGDSAVYLCASSYTSGTYNEQFFGPGTRLTVL.

This rearrangement joins TRBV19 to TRBJ2-7; the match to TRBD2 covers 9 bases. This CDR3 is 14 amino acids long. CDR1 and CDR2 (germline): LNHDA, SQIVND (reference sequence). V lost 1 base and J lost 3; bases outside the gene matches: 1. CDR3 in DNA: TGTGCCAGTAGTATAGCTAGCGGGAACTACGAGCAGTACTTC. Translated, it gives CASSIASGNYEQYF.